This TCR beta chain was sequenced for a study of cytomegalovirus exposure and HLA in healthy donors. There are 12 residues in the CDR3. The V end lost 4 bases, the J end lost 2 bases, and 6 bases lay between the germline ends. Looked up from germline, CDR1 is SGHTA and CDR2 is FQGNSA. The study's findings and limits: From TCR beta sequences, most subjects' HLA-A and HLA-B alleles were reportedly predicted accurately. The productive fraction for most TCR beta V segments was about 90% or about 30% in an earlier analysis. About 180 TCR beta chains were listed as cytomegalovirus-associated.

In this sample, this clone turned up once. The target antigen is unknown. Researchers ran the PCR with 60 Vbeta and 13 Jbeta primers. Measured with immunoSEQ multiplex PCR; TCRdb has only the in-frame clones, and not every one. The sample includes some 130,000 clones, approximately 78% of them seen just once. The chain joins TRBV7-2 to TRBJ2-7; the D is unclear. This clonotype was sampled from a female donor in good health and CMV-seronegative. The source material was PBMCs. In nucleotides, the CDR3 is TGTGCCAGCAGCTCGGTGGCCTACGAGCAGTACTTC. This gives the protein CASSSVAYEQYF.